Below, 29 T cell receptor beta chains from the same sample are listed, as sequenced in a study of T-cell reconstitution after alpha-beta-depleted transplantation in children. Unique molecular identifiers tagged the TCRbeta library. A single record per CDR3 protein comes from TCRdb applying MiXCR to the PCR reads. The repertoire has about 120,000 distinct CDR3 sequences, 23% of them found once; the top ten carry 10%. Sequences were derived from PBMCs, mostly from graft donor cells, sampled 180 days after TCRalphabeta/CD19-depleted stem cell transplant. The receptor source for this set is a male patient aged 2 to 9 who had a stem cell transplant for chronic granulomatous disease, so the T cells may come from the graft donor.

The V gene is TRBV7-9, the J gene TRBJ2-1; 11 bases match TRBD2. The CDR3 consists of 18 residues. Germline V gene lookup returns CDR1 SEHNR and CDR2 FQNEAQ (reference sequence). Trimming removed 5 bases from V and 4 bases from J; junction bases left unmatched: 13. CDR3 coding DNA: TGTGCCAGCAGCGGGAGTAATAGCGGGAGGGGAAGTTACAATGAGCAGTTCTTC. This translates into CASSGSNSGRGSYNEQFF.

This chain joins TRBV12-3 or TRBV12-4 and TRBJ2-1; 8 nucleotides agree with TRBD2. The V segment lost 5 bases and the J segment 8 bases; nucleotides outside the gene matches: 11. The CDR3 sequence is 15 residues long. The DNA for the CDR3 is TGTGCCAGCAGTCTCCGGACTAGCTGGGGCGATGAGCAGTTCTTC. Residues: CASSLRTSWGDEQFF.

The chain uses TRBV10-3 and TRBJ1-5; unclear D gene. Germline assignment: CDR1 ENHRY and CDR2 SYGVKD. V was shortened by 8 bases and J by 2 bases, with 10 bases between the two germline ends. The CDR3 has 13 residues. The CDR3 region has the DNA TGTGCCATCGCCCGGGAAGGCAATCAGCCCCAGCATTTT. It translates to CAIAREGNQPQHF.

The chain is built from TRBV18 and TRBJ2-3; a weak D match, TRBD2 (5 bases). V was cut by 4 bases and J by 2 bases, with 16 bases left in between. This CDR3 spans 16 amino acids. Germline CDR1 KGHSH, CDR2 LQKENI. CDR3 protein: CASSRPSGVPTDTQYF. The CDR3 DNA reads as TGTGCCAGCTCACGTCCCTCCGGGGTTCCCACAGATACGCAGTATTTT. The full variable domain, its missing parts supplied by reference TRBV18 and TRBJ2-3, is NAGVMQNPRHLVRRRGQEARLRCSPMKGHSHVYWYRQLPEEGLKFMVYLQKENIIDESGMPKERFSAEFPKEGPSILRIQQVVRGDSAAYFCASSRPSGVPTDTQYFGPGTRLTVL.

This clonotype was detected a few times. The chain has TRBV20-1 and TRBJ2-5; 7 positions agree with TRBD1. V lost 4 bases, J lost 5 bases, and 7 bases stayed unmatched. Per the germline V gene, CDR1 is DFQATT and CDR2 is SNEGSKA (reference sequence). This CDR3 has 13 residues. Written as DNA, the CDR3 is TGCAGTGCTACAATAATACAGGGGGAGACCCAGTACTTC. As protein: CSATIIQGETQYF.

This clonotype was detected many times. The chain recombines TRBV29-1 with TRBJ2-1; the D is unclear. CDR3 size: 15 residues. The V gene lost 3 bases and the J gene lost 0 bases, with 12 bases spanning the gap. CDR1 is SQVTM and CDR2 is ANQGSEA in the germline V gene. Here the CDR3 reads CSVEGLQNSYNEQFF. The CDR3 nucleotides are TGCAGCGTTGAGGGTTTGCAGAACTCCTACAATGAGCAGTTCTTC.

CDR3: CSVEGGAGGTNNEQFF. The CDR3 region has the DNA TGCAGCGTTGAAGGAGGGGCGGGAGGGACCAACAATGAGCAGTTCTTC. The chain links TRBV29-1 to TRBJ2-1, with 9 bases identical to TRBD2. This CDR3 is built from 16 residues. J gave up 5 bases and V 1 base, and 9 bases lay outside the gene matches. Germline V CDR1 and CDR2: SQVTM, ANQGSEA.

This clonotype showed up many times. The chain has TRBV12-3 or TRBV12-4 and TRBJ2-1; 9 positions match TRBD2. V shed 8 bases and J 6 bases; nucleotides not matched to a gene: 5. The CDR3 runs to 13 residues. The CDR3 sequence is CASSAGGPNEQFF. Written as DNA, the CDR3 is TGTGCCAGCTCGGCGGGAGGGCCCAATGAGCAGTTCTTC.

The V gene is TRBV9, the J gene TRBJ2-1, with no clear D. Germline V gene sequence: CDR1 SGDLS, CDR2 YYNGEE. V lost 1 base and J 8 bases, leaving 13 bases between the germline ends. CDR3 length: 14 residues. The CDR3 loop is CASSVQENHDEQFF. The CDR3 region has the DNA TGTGCCAGCAGCGTACAAGAGAACCACGATGAGCAGTTCTTC.

V gene TRBV18 combines with J gene TRBJ2-7, with unresolved D. The V end was cut by 1 base, the J end by 1 base, with 8 bases between. The CDR3 runs to 14 residues. Germline-derived CDR1 and CDR2 are KGHSH and LQKENI. In DNA, the CDR3 is TGTGCCAGCTCACCACAGGGCAGTTCCTACGAGCAGTACTTC. Its protein product is CASSPQGSSYEQYF.

Only one count was recorded for this clonotype. The V and J genes are TRBV28 and TRBJ1-2; maybe TRBD1 (6 bases). CDR1 is MDHEN and CDR2 is SYDVKM in the germline V gene. The CDR3 is 14 amino acids. The V end was cut by 7 bases, the J end by 8 bases, with 20 bases between. This CDR3 is CASTNLPGQGGYTF. The CDR3 DNA is TGTGCCAGCACTAACCTTCCGGGACAAGGCGGCTACACCTTC.

V usage is TRBV20-1 and J usage is TRBJ2-7; D might be TRBD1 (5 bases). The CDR3 consists of 12 residues. The ends were cut back, 2 bases at V and 9 bases at J, with 14 bases in the middle. The germline V gene has CDR1 DFQATT and CDR2 SNEGSKA (reference sequence). This CDR3 reads CSARTGVNGQYF. The CDR3 nucleotides read TGCAGTGCTAGAACAGGCGTAAACGGGCAGTACTTC.

This clonotype has more than one count but fewer than ten. The rearrangement joins TRBV6-5 to TRBJ2-5; a weak D match, TRBD1 (6 bases). There are 14 residues in the CDR3. CDR1 and CDR2 (germline): MNHEY, SVGAGI. V was clipped by 3 bases and J by 5 bases, with 13 bases between them. Here the CDR3 reads CASSYTLGAETQYF. The CDR3 coding sequence is TGTGCCAGCAGTTATACTTTGGGGGCGGAGACCCAGTACTTC.

This clonotype has ten or more counts. The chain joins TRBV6-2 or TRBV6-3 to TRBJ2-5; TRBD2 agrees at 14 bases. The V gene end was trimmed by 5 bases and the J gene end by 5 bases; junction bases not matched to a gene: 13. Per the germline V gene, CDR1 is MNHEY and CDR2 is SVGEGT. CDR3 length: 18 residues. The CDR3 spells CASSPERKTSGRVETQYF. CDR3 DNA: TGTGCCAGCAGTCCGGAGCGTAAGACTAGCGGGAGGGTTGAGACCCAGTACTTC.

This clonotype has at least ten counts. The chain uses TRBV27 and TRBJ1-3; TRBD1 is a possible D gene (5 bases). CDR1 is MNHEY and CDR2 is SMNVEV in the germline V gene (reference sequence). The length of the CDR3 is 12 residues. V shed 6 bases and J shed 4 bases, with 7 bases lying between them. CDR3 nucleotide sequence: TGTGCCAGCAGGGGGCTCGGAAACACCATATATTTT. Translated: CASRGLGNTIYF.

This clonotype was counted once. This chain's CDR3 is CSVRPNTGVDTQYF. As DNA, the CDR3 is TGCAGCGTTCGCCCCAACACAGGGGTAGATACGCAGTATTTT. The rearrangement links TRBV29-1 to TRBJ2-3; TRBD1 matches at 7 bases. With V trimmed by 5 bases and J by 5 bases, 10 bases remained unmatched. The CDR3 loop spans 14 amino acids. Germline values: CDR1 SQVTM, CDR2 ANQGSEA.

This chain links TRBV4-3 with TRBJ2-5; weak D call: TRBD1 (6 bases). V was trimmed by 3 bases and J by 5 bases, leaving 13 bases between them. CDR1 and CDR2 from the germline V gene are LGHNA and YSLEER. This CDR3 has 14 amino acids. CDR3 in amino acids: CASSQGHRRETQYF. CDR3 bases: TGCGCCAGCAGCCAGGGACACAGGCGGGAGACCCAGTACTTC.

This clonotype was picked up a small number of times. The chain is built from TRBV5-5 and TRBJ2-3, with a tentative D call TRBD1 (6 bases). The CDR3 consists of 12 residues. In germline, CDR1 is SGHKS, CDR2 YYEKEE (reference sequence). The V gene lost 3 bases and the J gene lost 5 bases, with 7 bases spanning the gap. In DNA form, the CDR3 reads TGTGCCAGCAGCTCGACAGGAGATACGCAGTATTTT. This gives the protein CASSSTGDTQYF.

This rearrangement joins TRBV4-2 to TRBJ2-5; 7 nucleotides line up with TRBD1. Germline trimming cut 1 base from V and 6 bases from J; bases unmatched to any gene: 5. The germline V gene has CDR1 LGHNA and CDR2 YNFKEQ. The CDR3 consists of 14 residues. Here the CDR3 reads CASSQAGGQKTQYF. CDR3 nucleotide sequence: TGTGCCAGCAGCCAAGCAGGGGGACAGAAGACCCAGTACTTC.

In its sample, this clonotype was seen many times. The rearrangement links TRBV6-5 to TRBJ2-7; a weak D match, TRBD2 (6 bases). CDR3 size: 15 residues. Germline CDR1 MNHEY, CDR2 SVGAGI. The V gene lost 1 base and the J gene lost 4 bases, with 14 bases spanning the gap. The CDR3 DNA reads TGTGCCAGCAGTTACTTCCGGGACTCGGTATACGAGCAGTACTTC. As protein: CASSYFRDSVYEQYF.

This clonotype was counted between two and nine times. The chain recombines TRBV12-3 or TRBV12-4 with TRBJ2-4, with D unclear. CDR3 length: 16 amino acids. Trimming stripped 6 bases from V and 6 bases from J, with 21 bases between. CDR3 amino acids: CASSPPGHTTTNIQYF. DNA of the CDR3: TGTGCCAGCAGCCCCCCGGGCCACACAACCACAAACATTCAGTACTTC.

This clonotype has more than one count but fewer than ten. The chain combines TRBV20-1 with TRBJ2-7, with TRBD2 matching over 10 bases. Losses at the gene ends were 6 bases for V and 2 bases for J; bases not matched to a gene: 7. This CDR3 comprises 14 residues. Germline CDR1 and CDR2: DFQATT and SNEGSKA (reference sequence). The CDR3 DNA reads as TGCAGTGCCCCAAGACTAGCGGGTCCCTACGAGCAGTACTTC. It translates to CSAPRLAGPYEQYF.

This CDR3 reads CASSYDRKNTEAFF. The CDR3 DNA is TGTGCCAGCAGTTACGACAGGAAGAACACTGAAGCTTTCTTT. V usage is TRBV6-5 and J usage is TRBJ1-1, with a possible D match to TRBD1 (6 bases). Germline V gene data show CDR1 as MNHEY and CDR2 as SVGAGI. V was shortened by 2 bases and J by 1 base, with 8 bases between the two germline ends. This CDR3 is 14 amino acids long.

This clonotype was recorded at least ten times. J is TRBJ1-2 and V is TRBV5-5, with TRBD1 matching over 7 bases. The germline gives CDR1 SGHKS, CDR2 YYEKEE (reference sequence). V shed 4 bases and J 4 bases; nucleotides not matched to a gene: 10. This CDR3 spans 15 amino acids. The chain's CDR3 is CASSSTGASSYGYTF. The CDR3 nucleotides read TGTGCCAGCAGCAGTACAGGGGCGTCAAGCTATGGCTACACCTTC.

Many counts were recorded for this clonotype. The V call is TRBV18, the J call TRBJ2-1, with 11 bases fitting TRBD2. CDR3 length: 15 residues. Per germline, CDR1 KGHSH and CDR2 LQKENI. The trim removed 3 bases at V and 2 bases at J, leaving 0 bases unmatched. Written as DNA, the CDR3 is TGTGCCAGCTCACCTAGCGGGAGGGCCTACAATGAGCAGTTCTTC. The encoded protein is CASSPSGRAYNEQFF.

The table lists this clonotype with many counts. V gene TRBV5-8 combines with J gene TRBJ1-2, with D possibly matching TRBD1 (5 bases). The V end lost 1 base, the J end lost 0 bases, and 13 bases lay between the germline ends. CDR3 length: 16 residues. Germline V gives CDR1 SGHTS, CDR2 YDEGEE. The chain's CDR3 is CASSLFRVQANYGYTF. The CDR3 DNA is TGTGCCAGCAGCTTGTTCAGGGTTCAAGCTAACTATGGCTACACCTTC.

This clonotype showed up just a few times. This chain connects TRBV12-3 or TRBV12-4 to TRBJ2-1; D ambiguous. Deletions cut 0 bases from V and 5 bases from J, with 11 bases between. CDR3 length: 15 amino acids. CDR3 amino acids: CASSLALRINNEQFF. The CDR3, as DNA: TGTGCCAGCAGTTTAGCCCTAAGGATTAACAATGAGCAGTTCTTC.

This clonotype was recorded at least ten times. The V gene is TRBV6-5, the J gene TRBJ2-3; D unresolved. The CDR3 has 16 amino acids. CDR1 and CDR2 (germline): MNHEY, SVGAGI. V lost 2 bases and J 1 base, leaving 13 bases between the germline ends. CDR3 residues: CASSYGTLSGTDTQYF. CDR3 bases: TGTGCCAGCAGTTACGGCACCTTATCTGGCACAGATACGCAGTATTTT.

There are many counts of this clonotype. V is TRBV20-1 and J is TRBJ2-5, with TRBD1 as a possible D gene (5 bases). Germline values: CDR1 DFQATT, CDR2 SNEGSKA (reference sequence). The CDR3 is made up of 11 amino acids. V was cut by 4 bases and J by 3 bases, with 6 bases left in between. The CDR3 DNA is TGCAGTGCTACAGGGAAAGAGACCCAGTACTTC. It encodes CSATGKETQYF.